In its sample, the clone carrying this TCR beta chain was seen a few times. The antigen remains undetermined. These data come from a study of blood T cells in healthy people across ages. The V gene lost 3 bases and the J gene lost 2 bases, with 12 bases spanning the gap. Germline V CDR1 and CDR2: SGHTA, FQGNSA. The CDR3 totals 15 residues. Findings and limits, study-wide: Unsorted PBMCs ruled out conclusive naive versus antigen-experienced comparison.

It was with a sample-barcoded 5' primer and a J-beta primer mix that a second PCR of roughly 6 to 12 cycles was run. TCRdb recomputed calls from the 5' RACE reads with MiXCR, one row per CDR3 protein. Among over 1.5 million distinct CDR3 sequences listed, 40% to 55% were seen once. This receptor was obtained from a middle-aged woman in good health. The sample consisted of blood. The genes are TRBV7-2 and TRBJ2-3; possibly TRBD1 or TRBD2 for D (5 bases each). CDR3 nucleotide sequence: TGTGCCAGCAGCTTTCAACGGGGCCCCACAGATACGCAGTATTTT. This codes for CASSFQRGPTDTQYF.